Detailed here is one T cell receptor (beta chain). What it binds is unknown. The source of the sample is a study of cytomegalovirus exposure and HLA in healthy donors. The study, taken as a whole, reports: 150 or so TCR beta chains were listed as cytomegalovirus-associated. For most TCR sequences rarity was the rule, although some public TCRs occurred in many donors. Using the classifier, cytomegalovirus status was reportedly diagnosed with high specificity and sensitivity.

Profiling relied on immunoSEQ multiplex PCR, and the TCRdb table lists in-frame clones only, not all of them. Of 240,000 or so clones in the sample, 70% to 90% are singletons; the top ten hold 1.2%. From germline, CDR1 is SGHNT and CDR2 YYREEE (reference sequence). The J segment lost 7 bases and the V segment lost 3 bases, leaving 3 bases of the junction unmatched. This CDR3 is built from 15 residues. The clonotype was recovered from a woman aged 25 to 45 in good health and CMV-seropositive. This chain joins TRBV5-4 and TRBJ2-1; TRBD2 matches at 14 bases. Sequencing was done on a sample of PBMCs. The CDR3 loop reads CASSSRLAGGNEQFF. CDR3 nucleotide sequence: TGTGCCAGCAGCTCCAGACTAGCGGGAGGGAATGAGCAGTTCTTC. The complete variable domain, with remaining parts taken from reference TRBV5-4 and TRBJ2-1, reads ETGVTQSPTHLIKTRGQQVTLRCSSQSGHNTVSWYQQALGQGPQFIFQYYREEENGRGNFPPRFSGLQFPNYSSELNVNALELDDSALYLCASSSRLAGGNEQFFGPGTRLTVL.